This TCR beta chain comes out of a study of blood T cell repertoires in COVID-19. On the study more broadly: COVID-19 samples, acute and convalescent, were from the United States, Italy and Spain. In each case, the material was cDNA or gDNA derived from T cells, B-cell-depleted T cells, or PBMCs.

Trimming stripped 0 bases from V and 0 bases from J, with 15 bases between. This CDR3 spans 17 amino acids. In the source study's methods: How many nucleated cells were present was estimated from reference gene primer amplification. Profiling relied on immunoSEQ multiplex PCR, and the TCRdb table lists in-frame clones only, not all of them. V and J calls and clone size are those listed in that table; D and trimming were worked out from the DNA. The sample yields about 360,000 clones, roughly 77% seen once. The rearrangement links TRBV23-1 to TRBJ2-7; possible D gene TRBD1, 5 bases. TRBV23-1 is flagged as an ORF with uncertain function. Specimen: peripheral blood. The receptor was derived from a human donor with acute or convalescent COVID-19. The donor label of this sample is uncertain. CDR3 protein: CASSQSKGAATSYEQYF. CDR3 nucleotide sequence: TGCGCCAGCAGTCAATCAAAAGGGGCGGCCACCTCCTACGAGCAGTACTTC.